A single T cell receptor beta chain is shown here with its context. The record originates from a study of blood T cell repertoires in COVID-19. Study context: Italy, Spain and the United States were the sources of the convalescent and acute COVID-19 samples.

This CDR3 comprises 14 residues. Germline CDR1 is SQVTM and CDR2 is ANQGSEA. The V end was cut by 3 bases, the J end by 2 bases, with 12 bases between. Recruits, aged about 18 to 95 years, lived in about two dozen US areas. Participants' reported clinical history set cohort assignment. Assay used: immunoSEQ multiplex PCR; TCRdb lists only in-frame clones, some missing. The table has 350,000 to 400,000 clones, 80% to 95% seen once. The rearrangement joins TRBV29-1 to TRBJ2-3; TRBD2 is a possible D gene (6 bases). The clonotype was recovered from a woman between 40 and 55 years old who had been exposed to COVID-19. Sequencing was performed on PBMCs or T cells enriched from blood (not recorded which). The CDR3 DNA follows: TGCAGCGTTGAGGGCGGGGTTTACACAGATACGCAGTATTTT. Its protein product is CSVEGGVYTDTQYF.